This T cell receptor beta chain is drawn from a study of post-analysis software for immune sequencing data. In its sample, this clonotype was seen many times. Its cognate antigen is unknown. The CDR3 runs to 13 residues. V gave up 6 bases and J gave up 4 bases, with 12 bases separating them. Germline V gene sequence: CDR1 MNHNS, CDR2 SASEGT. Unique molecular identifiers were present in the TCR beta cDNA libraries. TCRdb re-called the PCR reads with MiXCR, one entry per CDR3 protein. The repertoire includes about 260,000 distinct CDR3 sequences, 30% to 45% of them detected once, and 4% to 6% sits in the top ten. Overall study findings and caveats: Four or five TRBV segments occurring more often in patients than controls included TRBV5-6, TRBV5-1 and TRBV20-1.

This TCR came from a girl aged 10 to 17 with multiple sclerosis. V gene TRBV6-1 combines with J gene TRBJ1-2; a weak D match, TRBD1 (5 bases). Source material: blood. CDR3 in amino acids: CASRRGEGYGYTF. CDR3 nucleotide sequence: TGTGCCAGCAGGCGGGGGGAAGGCTATGGCTACACCTTC.